This T cell receptor beta chain was captured by sequencing in a study of graft-versus-host responses after intestinal transplantation. About the research overall: Transplant recipients had multivisceral, liver-intestinal, or isolated intestinal grafts. Once they had received anti-thymocyte globulin induction, all recipients took tacrolimus and steroids for approximately three years. Findings and limits, study-wide: Circulating GvH clone levels at their peak were associated with HvG declines (early post-transplant).

Only in-frame clones appear in the TCRdb table, and some are missing; sequencing was by immunoSEQ multiplex PCR. This table has more than 95,000 clones, approximately 90% appearing once. This clone was counted once. The antigen is unknown. In germline, CDR1 is MNHNS, CDR2 SASEGT. CDR3 length: 14 amino acids. J was trimmed by 7 bases and V by 4 bases; bases with no gene match: 6. This rearrangement joins TRBV6-1 to TRBJ1-2, with 10 bases that match TRBD1. This TCR was sampled from a human donor who received an intestinal transplant. Sequences were derived from unstimulated CD4+ T cells sorted from spleen or lymph node cells, sampled before intestinal transplant. CDR3 nucleotide sequence: TGTGCCAGCAGTGTTAGGACAGGGGGACCTGGCTACACCTTC. Its protein is CASSVRTGGPGYTF.